This TCR gamma chain was captured in a study of gamma-delta T cells after stem cell transplantation. In this sample, this clone is hyperexpanded. The V and J ends lost 4 bases and 0 bases, in that order; junction bases with no gene match: 6. CDR3 length equals 14 residues. Germline V gene sequence: CDR1 GITISATS, CDR2 ISYDGTV (reference sequence). TCRdb re-processed the RT-PCR reads using CATT. This table holds around 190 gamma-chain clones, about a third found once. The genes are TRGV9 and TRGJ1 or TRGJ2. The sample was gamma-delta T cells. The TCR comes from a human donor. It is not recorded whose cells these are; they may come from a transplant donor. CDR3 coding DNA: TGTGCCTTGTGGGATGCAGCGAATTATTATAAGAAACTCTTT. This gives the protein CALWDAANYYKKLF.